Detailed here is one TCR beta chain. Antigen unknown. This record comes from a study of OX40 agonist ivuxolimab in advanced cancers. Study-level information: All patients had ivuxolimab intravenously every 2 weeks at 0.01 to 10 mg/kg.

It was autoimmune disease history or systemic immunosuppression that excluded patients. Trimming stripped 4 bases from V and 0 bases from J, with 15 bases between. The CDR3 totals 16 residues. The V gene's germline CDR1 is MNHEY and CDR2 SMNVEV (reference sequence). Assay used: immunoSEQ multiplex PCR; TCRdb lists only in-frame clones, some missing. The profile shows approximately 74,000 clones, 91% of them singletons. General study results and limits: The CD4+ and CD8+ T cells in the blood had expanded clonally by week 6 at 0.1 to 3.0 mg/kg.

The origin of this receptor is an adult with an advanced solid tumor such as melanoma, head and neck, liver or kidney cancer. V and J are TRBV27 and TRBJ1-2; perhaps TRBD1 as D (6 bases). Sequences were derived from CD4+ or CD8+ T cells sorted from blood, sampled in a trial of the OX40 agonist ivuxolimab. The CDR3 DNA is TGTGCCAGCAGTTCCGGGGGACACAGAGCTAACTATGGCTACACCTTC. It encodes CASSSGGHRANYGYTF.